The 10 T cell receptor beta chains presented below share a single source sample, sequenced in a study of blood T cell repertoires in COVID-19. TCRdb's table, derived via immunoSEQ multiplex PCR, lists solely in-frame clones and lacks some. The sample includes over 200,000 clones, over 80% of them seen just once. Sample: peripheral blood. These receptors all stem from a human donor in a cohort sampled during active COVID-19.

The rearrangement links TRBV27 to TRBJ2-1; 8 bases line up with TRBD1. V lost 5 bases and J lost 6; bases outside the gene matches: 6. Germline CDR1 is MNHEY and CDR2 is SMNVEV (reference sequence). The CDR3 extends over 14 amino acids. The CDR3 DNA is TGTGCCAGCAGTGTAGGACAGGGACTCAATGAGCAGTTCTTC. Translating gives CASSVGQGLNEQFF.

The rearrangement links TRBV9 to TRBJ2-3, with D unresolved. Trimming removed 3 bases at V and 2 bases at J, with 10 bases between. The length of the CDR3 is 14 residues. Per germline, CDR1 SGDLS and CDR2 YYNGEE. CDR3 nucleotides: TGTGCCAGCAGCGATCACGGGTACACAGATACGCAGTATTTT. Translated, it gives CASSDHGYTDTQYF.

V gene TRBV30 combines with J gene TRBJ1-2; 7 bases fit TRBD1. V trimming: 2 bases; J trimming: 2 bases; junction bases outside the gene matches: 8. Germline assignment: CDR1 GTSNPN and CDR2 SVGIG (reference sequence). This CDR3 spans 15 amino acids. DNA of the CDR3: TGTGCCTGGAGTAGGCCGGGGACAGTAAACTATGGCTACACCTTC. Translation: CAWSRPGTVNYGYTF. Complete variable domain (other parts from reference TRBV30 and TRBJ1-2): SQTIHQWPATLVQPVGSPLSLECTVEGTSNPNLYWYRQAAGRGLQLLFYSVGIGQISSEVPQNLSASRPQDRQFILSSKKLLLSDSGFYLCAWSRPGTVNYGYTFGSGTRLTVV.

The chain has TRBV3-1 (or the pseudogene TRBV3-2) and TRBJ1-4, with D unresolved. CDR1 and CDR2 from the germline V gene are LGHDT and YNNKEL (reference sequence). V was trimmed by 4 bases and J by 5 bases, leaving 17 bases between them. The CDR3 extends over 16 amino acids. The CDR3 spells CASSRRDAGENEKLFF. The CDR3 DNA follows: TGTGCCAGCAGCCGGAGGGATGCAGGAGAAAATGAAAAACTGTTTTTT.

This chain links TRBV6-6 with TRBJ2-6; D possibly corresponds to TRBD2 (5 bases). Germline CDR1 and CDR2: MNHNY and SVGAGI (reference sequence). The CDR3 runs 15 residues. Trimming left V 7 bases short and J 1 base short, with 11 bases between. The CDR3 DNA is TGTGCCAGCACACCGGGCGGGTCTGGGGCCAACGTCCTGACTTTC. It codes for CASTPGGSGANVLTF.

This clone was counted only a few times. Written as DNA, the CDR3 is TGCGCCAGCAGCCAAGCAAAGGGGGCAGGGTACGAGCAGTACTTC. This gives the protein CASSQAKGAGYEQYF. The chain uses TRBV4-1 and TRBJ2-7; 7 bases are a match to TRBD1. CDR1 is MGHRA and CDR2 is YSYEKL in the germline V gene. V lost 1 base to trimming and J lost 4 bases; unmatched junction nucleotides: 7. This CDR3 has 15 amino acids.

This clone appeared a single time. This chain connects TRBV28 to TRBJ1-5; 7 bases agree with TRBD1. The CDR3 runs to 14 residues. Per germline, CDR1 MDHEN and CDR2 SYDVKM. Trimming cost V 6 bases and J 0 bases; bases outside gene matches: 2. CDR3 nucleotides: TGTGCCAGCAGCTCAGGGGGTAGCAATCAGCCCCAGCATTTT. Amino acid sequence: CASSSGGSNQPQHF.

The gene calls are TRBV27 and TRBJ2-3, with TRBD1 matching 7 bases. Unmatched junction bases numbered 1, after V lost 2 bases and J lost 2 bases. The CDR3 runs 14 residues. Germline values: CDR1 MNHEY, CDR2 SMNVEV (reference sequence). In DNA, the CDR3 is TGTGCCAGCAGTTTAGGACAGGTCACAGATACGCAGTATTTT. It encodes CASSLGQVTDTQYF.

This clone was picked up a small number of times. The V gene is TRBV28, the J gene TRBJ2-7; a weak D match, TRBD1 (6 bases). Germline V gene lookup returns CDR1 MDHEN and CDR2 SYDVKM. V was pared by 5 bases and J by 3 bases, with 14 bases between. CDR3 size: 14 residues. The CDR3: CASSPTGVLYEQYF. The CDR3 DNA follows: TGTGCCAGCAGTCCGACAGGAGTCCTCTACGAGCAGTACTTC.

The J gene is TRBJ2-7, the V gene TRBV7-2; a weak D match, TRBD1 (5 bases). The CDR3 contains 16 residues. Germline CDR1 reads SGHTA; CDR2 reads FQGNSA. V dropped 5 bases and J dropped 3 bases, with 20 bases sitting between them. The CDR3 sequence is CASSLSFARAYYEQYF. The CDR3 DNA reads TGTGCCAGCAGCCTCTCGTTTGCCAGGGCGTACTACGAGCAGTACTTC.